This T cell receptor (beta chain) derives from a study of blood T cell repertoires in COVID-19. Study background: Some COVID-19 samples were acute and others convalescent; all came from the United States, Italy and Spain. Nucleic acid was either cDNA or gDNA, and it came from T cells, B-cell-depleted T cells, or PBMCs.

CDR1 and CDR2 (germline): KGHDR, SFDVKD. The CDR3 covers 15 residues. V lost 2 bases to trimming and J lost 8 bases, with 16 bases between them. As handled by the study authors: The assay estimated nucleated cells by amplifying reference gene primers. Measured with immunoSEQ multiplex PCR; TCRdb has only the in-frame clones, and not every one. V, J and clone size are taken as reported in that table, and D and trimming were inferred from the DNA itself. There are 19,000 or so clones in the sample; 85% to 90% occur only once, and approximately 17% lies in the top ten. The sequence was collected from a man between 65 and 85 years old with active COVID-19. V is TRBV24-1 and J is TRBJ2-3, with unresolved D. The sequenced sample was peripheral blood. CDR3 sequence: CATSDYLVPPGTQYF. In nucleotides, the CDR3 is TGTGCCACCAGTGATTACCTAGTGCCGCCGGGTACGCAGTATTTT.